These 8 T cell receptor beta chains originate from one sample sequenced in a study of blood T cell repertoires in COVID-19. Only in-frame clones appear in the TCRdb table, and some are missing; sequencing was by immunoSEQ multiplex PCR. The sample consists of approximately 290,000 clones, about 88% of them appearing once. Specimen: peripheral blood. The receptors were gathered from a woman aged 55 to 70 with acute or convalescent COVID-19.

This chain connects TRBV4-2 to TRBJ2-7; TRBD2 is a possible D gene (7 bases). The V and J ends lost 3 bases and 2 bases respectively, with 14 bases between them. The CDR3 consists of 15 residues. Germline values: CDR1 LGHNA, CDR2 YNFKEQ. The CDR3 bases are TGTGCCAGCAGCCATAGTAAGCGGGACACCTACGAGCAGTACTTC. This sequence encodes CASSHSKRDTYEQYF.

This clone turned up a few times. The chain is built from TRBV7-9 and TRBJ1-2; 7 bases line up with TRBD1. Trimming removed 6 bases from V and 0 bases from J; junction bases left unmatched: 4. Germline V gene lookup returns CDR1 SEHNR and CDR2 FQNEAQ (reference sequence). CDR3 size: 14 residues. CDR3 nucleotides: TGTGCCAGCAGTCAGACAGGGACTAACTATGGCTACACCTTC. This encodes CASSQTGTNYGYTF.

The chain carries TRBV7-9 and TRBJ2-5; 9 bases fit TRBD1. Per germline, CDR1 SEHNR and CDR2 FQNEAQ (reference sequence). With 5 bases clipped from V and 2 bases from J, the junction kept 9 bases outside the gene matches. The CDR3 extends over 16 amino acids. Here the CDR3 DNA reads TGTGCCAGCAGCCCACTGGGACAGGGATCTCAAGAGACCCAGTACTTC. This translates into CASSPLGQGSQETQYF.

This clone was recorded once. J is TRBJ2-3 and V is TRBV7-2, with a weak D call TRBD2 (6 bases). In germline, CDR1 is SGHTA, CDR2 FQGNSA. The CDR3 extends over 13 amino acids. V lost 5 bases, J lost 4 bases, and 10 bases lay in between. The CDR3 here is CASSPTRADTQYF. The CDR3 DNA sequence: TGTGCCAGCAGCCCGACTAGGGCAGATACGCAGTATTTT.

This chain joins TRBV19 and TRBJ2-2, with D possibly matching TRBD1 (5 bases). From germline, CDR1 is LNHDA and CDR2 SQIVND (reference sequence). Trimming removed 5 bases from V and 1 base from J, with 5 bases in between. The CDR3 sequence is 13 residues long. This CDR3 reads CASSDRNTGELFF. For the CDR3, the DNA is TGTGCCAGTAGTGACAGGAACACCGGGGAGCTGTTTTTT.

The chain uses TRBV5-1 and TRBJ2-7; 7 bases line up with TRBD1. The length of the CDR3 is 12 residues. Germline CDR1 is SGHRS and CDR2 is YFSETQ. The J segment lost 4 bases and the V segment lost 5 bases, leaving 3 bases of the junction unmatched. CDR3 nucleotide sequence: TGCGCCAGCAGGTCAGGGGGTTACGAGCAGTACTTC. Translated: CASRSGGYEQYF.

This clone was seen a single time. The CDR3, as DNA: TGTGCCAGCAGCTTGATCCTGAACACCGGGGAGCTGTTTTTT. Residues: CASSLILNTGELFF. The chain carries TRBV5-6 and TRBJ2-2; D not certain. The ends were cut back, 1 base at V and 1 base at J, with 5 bases in the middle. The CDR3 extends over 14 amino acids. CDR1 is SGHDT, CDR2 YYEEEE, per germline.

CDR3 residues: CATSDQTQSSGTTFF. DNA of the CDR3: TGTGCCACCAGTGACCAAACACAATCGTCCGGGACTACGTTCTTC. This sequence joins TRBV24-1 and TRBJ2-1, with 7 positions matching TRBD2. V dropped 4 bases and J dropped 15; count of bases not matched to a gene: 17. Germline V gene data show CDR1 as KGHDR and CDR2 as SFDVKD. The CDR3 runs to 15 residues.